Listed here is a single T cell receptor (beta chain). This sample includes further DNA sequences coding for the same CDR3. Per germline, CDR1 SGHVS and CDR2 FNYEAQ. V lost 5 bases, J lost 2 bases, and 4 bases stayed unmatched. The CDR3 is made up of 14 amino acids. This specimen belongs to a study of cytotoxic CD8 clonotypes in ibrutinib-treated CLL. Using immunoSEQ multiplex PCR, the repertoire was profiled, and TCRdb retains in-frame clones only, with some absent. The sample has some 310,000 clones; about 77% are singletons. The sequenced sample was PBMCs, obtained before ibrutinib treatment. The V and J genes are TRBV7-6 and TRBJ2-7, with 9 bases matching TRBD2. This TCR was recovered from a human donor with chronic lymphocytic leukemia. CDR3 sequence (DNA): TGTGCCAGCAGCCCCGGGACTAGCCCCTACGAGCAGTACTTC. Protein product: CASSPGTSPYEQYF.